The 10 T cell receptor beta chains reported below all come from one sample, sequenced in a study of T cell clonality in common variable immunodeficiency. Profiling relied on immunoSEQ multiplex PCR, and the TCRdb table lists in-frame clones only, not all of them. The sample gives some 53,000 clones, none seen only once, and the top ten clones hold less than 4%. The sample consisted of peripheral blood mononuclear cells. The receptors were gathered from a person aged 18-70 years in good health.

This clone has at least ten counts. Coverage ceases 3 residues before the CDR3 finishes, and the germline J gene fills in the end. V is TRBV12-5 and J is TRBJ2-1; 8 bases line up with TRBD1. Per germline, CDR1 LGHNT and CDR2 FRNRAP. V lost 6 bases and J lost 4; bases outside the gene matches: 8. This CDR3 spans 15 amino acids. The CDR3 sequence: CASGNPGQVYNEQFF. The CDR3 bases that were read are TGTGCTAGTGGGAACCCGGGACAGGTATACAATGAG.

This clone was observed a handful of times. The read ends 3 residues shy of where the CDR3 ends; the end is completed using the germline J gene. The chain has TRBV19 and TRBJ1-2, with D hard to call. The CDR3 has 17 amino acids. Germline V CDR1 and CDR2: LNHDA, SQIVND (reference sequence). The CDR3 bases that were read are TGTGCCAGTAGTATAGATAGACTAGCGGGAGCTGGGAATGAC. Protein sequence: CASSIDRLAGAGND. The whole CDR3 is CASSIDRLAGAGNDYTF.

This clone was counted a few times. The read terminates 3 residues ahead of where the CDR3 ends, so the germline J gene completes it. The gene calls are TRBV19 and TRBJ2-2; TRBD1 agrees at 8 bases. Unmatched junction bases numbered 9, after V lost 3 bases and J lost 6 bases. Germline V gene sequence: CDR1 LNHDA, CDR2 SQIVND (reference sequence). CDR3 length: 16 amino acids. Here the CDR3 reads CASSMAQGARAGELFF. The part of the CDR3 DNA that was read is TGTGCCAGTAGTATGGCTCAGGGGGCGCGGGCCGGGGAG.

At least ten counts were recorded for this clone. The observed sequence ends 3 residues before the CDR3 terminus, with the missing tail filled in from the germline J gene. This sequence joins TRBV30 and TRBJ1-5; weak D call: TRBD1 (5 bases). Germline CDR1 GTSNPN, CDR2 SVGIG (reference sequence). The CDR3 is 15 amino acids. The V end was cut by 0 bases, the J end by 7 bases, with 16 bases between. This CDR3 is CAWSVAGGTDQPQHF. The part of the CDR3 DNA that was read is TGTGCCTGGAGTGTAGCGGGGGGGACCGACCAGCCC.

This clone showed up many times. The CDR3 end is not reached by the read, which stops 3 residues before it; the germline J gene fills it in. The chain combines TRBV29-1 with TRBJ2-7, with D possibly TRBD2 on 6 matching bases. Germline V gene data show CDR1 as SQVTM and CDR2 as ANQGSEA. Trimming removed 7 bases from V and 6 bases from J, with 16 bases in between. CDR3 size: 12 residues. CDR3 DNA (partial): TGCAGCGCCGGGGGATCCTCGGGCGAG. It translates to CSAGGSSGE. The entire CDR3 reads CSAGGSSGEQYF.

The table lists this clone with many counts. The CDR3 end is not reached by the read, which stops 3 residues before it; the germline J gene fills it in. The chain joins TRBV30 to TRBJ2-3; D remains unclear. The CDR3 loop spans 13 amino acids. The germline V and J ends were trimmed by 0 bases and 2 bases, with 6 bases remaining between them. Germline loops: CDR1 GTSNPN, CDR2 SVGIG (reference sequence). The part of the CDR3 DNA that was read is TGTGCCTGGAGTGTACTCCACACAGATACG. Translation: CAWSVLHTDT. The entire CDR3 protein reads CAWSVLHTDTQYF.

Only a few counts were recorded for this clone. The read gets to within 3 residues of the CDR3 end, and the germline J gene fills in the rest. The chain joins TRBV2 to TRBJ1-2; 7 bases agree with TRBD1. The J segment lost 4 bases and the V segment lost 5 bases, leaving 22 bases of the junction unmatched. The CDR3 is made up of 19 amino acids. CDR1 is SNHLY, CDR2 FYNNEI, per germline. CDR3 bases read: TGTGCCAGCAGTCGAAGCCAGTTATCCCAAAGACAGGGTAGCTATGGC. Translating gives CASSRSQLSQRQGSYG. The whole CDR3 protein reads CASSRSQLSQRQGSYGYTF.

This clone was recorded many times. Sequencing ends 3 residues short of the CDR3 end; the germline J gene provides the rest. The V gene is TRBV20-1, the J gene TRBJ2-5; TRBD1 matches 7 bases. Trimming cost V 5 bases and J 4 bases; bases outside gene matches: 7. The CDR3 length is 13 residues. Germline V lookup: CDR1 DFQATT, CDR2 SNEGSKA (reference sequence). The CDR3 bases that were read are TGCAGTGCTCGGACAGGCGGACGAGAGACC. This encodes CSARTGGRET. The entire CDR3 reads CSARTGGRETQYF.

There are many counts of this clone. The sequence runs out 3 residues before the end of the CDR3; the remainder is reconstructed from the germline J gene. This rearrangement joins TRBV6-1 to TRBJ2-1; 9 bases fit TRBD2. CDR1 is MNHNS and CDR2 is SASEGT in the germline V gene. J lost 8 bases, V lost 3 bases, and 11 bases had no gene match. The CDR3 loop spans 16 amino acids. The sequenced part of the CDR3 DNA is TGTGCCAGCAGTGAGTTTCCGGGACTAGCCGGGGATGAG. Translation: CASSEFPGLAGDE. In full, the CDR3 reads CASSEFPGLAGDEQFF.

This clone was seen at least ten times. Read sequence stops 3 residues before the CDR3 end, and the germline J gene provides the missing end. V and J are TRBV7-6 and TRBJ2-3; TRBD1 matches 7 bases. V was pared by 1 base and J by 6 bases, with 4 bases of the junction left unmatched. The CDR3 totals 14 residues. Germline values: CDR1 SGHVS, CDR2 FNYEAQ. CDR3 bases read: TGTGCCAGCAGCTTAGAGGGGGCGGTGGATACG. As protein: CASSLEGAVDT. The whole CDR3 reads CASSLEGAVDTQYF.